These 15 T cell receptor beta chains share one sample of origin, sequenced in a study of blood T cell repertoires in COVID-19. Some clones are missing from TCRdb's copy, which holds only in-frame ones; the method was immunoSEQ multiplex PCR. The profile shows under 95,000 clones, 88% of them singletons. The sample was peripheral blood. All receptors derive from a human donor in a cohort sampled during active COVID-19.

The chain combines TRBV3-1 (or the pseudogene TRBV3-2) with TRBJ2-2; D call uncertain. This CDR3 is 17 amino acids long. Between the trimmed V and J ends, which lost 1 base and 2 bases, there was a span of 14 bases. Germline loops: CDR1 LGHDT, CDR2 YNNKEL (reference sequence). The CDR3 DNA follows: TGTGCCAGCAGCCAAGTTTCACCGACACTCAACACCGGGGAGCTGTTTTTT. It translates to CASSQVSPTLNTGELFF.

This chain links TRBV19 with TRBJ1-3; the D is unclear. Trimming took off 11 bases at V and 3 bases at J, with 14 bases between the two ends. This CDR3 has 13 residues. The V gene's germline CDR1 is LNHDA and CDR2 SQIVND (reference sequence). CDR3 DNA sequence: TGTGCCGTGGGCTCACGGGGTGGAAACACCATATATTTT. Protein: CAVGSRGGNTIYF.

The V and J genes are TRBV5-1 and TRBJ2-4; TRBD1 is a possible D gene (5 bases). Per germline, CDR1 SGHRS and CDR2 YFSETQ. The ends were cut back, 0 bases at V and 8 bases at J, with 12 bases in the middle. This CDR3 region has 14 residues. This chain's CDR3 is CASSLAVGVDIQYF. CDR3 in DNA: TGCGCCAGCAGCTTGGCCGTAGGGGTGGACATTCAGTACTTC.

The chain has TRBV2 and TRBJ1-1; TRBD1 agrees at 7 bases. With V trimmed by 7 bases and J by 3 bases, 8 bases remained unmatched. CDR3 length: 14 residues. In germline, CDR1 is SNHLY, CDR2 FYNNEI. The CDR3, as DNA: TGTGCCAGCAAGAATGACAGGGAGGACACTGAAGCTTTCTTT. Translated: CASKNDREDTEAFF.

The chain carries TRBV7-2 and TRBJ1-4, with 7 nucleotides matching TRBD1. Trimming cost V 2 bases and J 3 bases; bases outside gene matches: 6. CDR3 length: 16 residues. Germline V CDR1 and CDR2: SGHTA, FQGNSA. The CDR3 bases are TGTGCCAGCAGCTTATCGGGGACAGTGCCTAATGAAAAACTGTTTTTT. This translates into CASSLSGTVPNEKLFF.

This sequence joins TRBV5-4 and TRBJ1-2; D gene uncertain. Germline V lookup: CDR1 SGHNT, CDR2 YYREEE (reference sequence). The ends were cut back, 2 bases at V and 2 bases at J, with 7 bases in the middle. This CDR3 region has 13 residues. CDR3 sequence reads: CASSFDKNYGYTF. CDR3 bases: TGTGCCAGCAGCTTTGACAAGAACTATGGCTACACCTTC.

The rearrangement uses TRBV27 and TRBJ2-4; TRBD2 agrees at 9 bases. CDR1 and CDR2 (germline): MNHEY, SMNVEV (reference sequence). Trimming at V came to 4 bases and at J to 7 bases, leaving 5 bases not matched to a gene. The CDR3 contains 14 residues. CDR3 nucleotide sequence: TGTGCCAGCAGTTGGCGGGAGGGTGGGAACATTCAGTACTTC. It specifies CASSWREGGNIQYF.

The genes are TRBV9 and TRBJ1-2; D perhaps matches TRBD1 (6 bases). Germline CDR1 and CDR2: SGDLS and YYNGEE. The V gene lost 0 bases and the J gene lost 7 bases, with 16 bases spanning the gap. The CDR3 totals 15 residues. The CDR3 DNA sequence: TGTGCCAGCAGCGTAGGGCAATCAGGGGAGGGTGGCTACACCTTC. This sequence encodes CASSVGQSGEGGYTF. Full variable domain (missing parts from reference TRBV9 and TRBJ1-2): DSGVTQTPKHLITATGQRVTLRCSPRSGDLSVYWYQQSLDQGLQFLIQYYNGEERAKGNILERFSAQQFPDLHSELNLSSLELGDSALYFCASSVGQSGEGGYTFGSGTRLTVV.

The chain recombines TRBV10-3 with TRBJ2-1; 9 bases are shared with TRBD2. The V gene end was trimmed by 6 bases and the J gene end by 10 bases; junction bases not matched to a gene: 7. Germline values: CDR1 ENHRY, CDR2 SYGVKD. The CDR3 totals 13 residues. In nucleotides, the CDR3 is TGTGCCATCAGCCTGACTAGCGGTTTCGAGCAGTTCTTC. It translates to CAISLTSGFEQFF.

This sequence joins TRBV2 and TRBJ2-5; D is possibly TRBD2 (6 bases). The ends were cut back, 6 bases at V and 5 bases at J, with 16 bases in the middle. Per the germline V gene, CDR1 is SNHLY and CDR2 is FYNNEI. This CDR3 has 14 residues. The CDR3 sequence: CASRSEEGSETQYF. The CDR3 DNA sequence: TGTGCCAGCAGAAGCGAGGAGGGGAGCGAGACCCAGTACTTC. Full variable domain (rest looked up from reference TRBV2 and TRBJ2-5): EPEVTQTPSHQVTQMGQEVILRCVPISNHLYFYWYRQILGQKVEFLVSFYNNEISEKSEIFDDQFSVERPDGSNFTLKIRSTKLEDSAMYFCASRSEEGSETQYFGPGTRLLVL.

This clone is a singleton in its sample. V is TRBV19 and J is TRBJ1-6; 10 positions match TRBD1. This CDR3 is 15 amino acids long. J lost 10 bases, V lost 5 bases, and 8 bases had no gene match. Germline V CDR1 and CDR2: LNHDA, SQIVND (reference sequence). This CDR3 reads CASSEGQGIGSPLHF. CDR3 nucleotide sequence: TGTGCCAGTAGTGAGGGACAGGGGATCGGCTCACCCCTCCACTTT.

The chain carries TRBV18 and TRBJ2-7; 7 bases match TRBD2. Germline values: CDR1 KGHSH, CDR2 LQKENI. This CDR3 spans 16 amino acids. J gave up 2 bases and V 0 bases, and 7 bases lay outside the gene matches. The chain's CDR3 is CASSPPSRAGAYEQYF. CDR3 sequence (DNA): TGTGCCAGCTCACCACCGTCCAGGGCGGGGGCCTACGAGCAGTACTTC.

The chain joins TRBV20-1 to TRBJ2-7; 7 positions agree with TRBD1. After removal of 3 bases from V and 3 bases from J, the junction contained 14 bases not matched to a gene. Germline lookup yields CDR1 DFQATT and CDR2 SNEGSKA (reference sequence). The CDR3 has 16 amino acids. The CDR3: CSASSLRGGRYYEQYF. DNA for the CDR3: TGCAGTGCTAGTTCCCTTCGAGGGGGCCGATACTACGAGCAGTACTTC.

Here the CDR3 reads CAISVTGKNTEAFF. In DNA, the CDR3 is TGTGCCATCTCTGTTACAGGGAAGAACACTGAAGCTTTCTTT. This sequence joins TRBV10-3 and TRBJ1-1, with D perhaps matching TRBD1 (6 bases). Trimming shortened V by 8 bases and J by 1 base, and 14 bases separated the two germline ends. The germline V gene encodes CDR1 ENHRY and CDR2 SYGVKD. The length of the CDR3 is 14 residues.

This clone was seen only a few times. V usage is TRBV28 and J usage is TRBJ1-2; a possible D gene is TRBD1 (5 bases). The CDR3 is 16 amino acids. The V and J ends lost 5 bases and 3 bases respectively, with 19 bases between them. The germline CDR1 and CDR2 sequences are MDHEN and SYDVKM. CDR3 DNA: TGTGCCAGCAGTCTAACTTTTGGGGCCAGGGACTATGGCTACACCTTC. Translation gives CASSLTFGARDYGYTF.